This T cell receptor (beta chain) was retrieved from a study of vaccination effects on CD4 cells after COVID-19. The protocol was immunoSEQ multiplex PCR, while the TCRdb copy is restricted to in-frame clones and leaves out a portion. The sample records about 41,000 clones, approximately 80% being singletons. The V and J ends lost 2 bases and 5 bases respectively, with 6 bases between them. The CDR3 runs 13 residues. Study-wide results and limits: Late in the post-vaccination period, infection-induced and vaccine-induced clones underwent marked clonal contraction.

With respect to this clone: Antigen: not known.

Before any sequencing was done, the ViraFEST assay used viral peptide pools to expand antigen-specific CD4+ T cells. It was after approximately 10 days of culture that CD4+ T cells were isolated. Nucleocapsid antibodies stayed negative before and after vaccination, showing no earlier SARS-CoV-2 infection. It was on days 3 and 7 that half the medium was replaced with IL-2 medium. This receptor was taken from a human donor who received a COVID-19 vaccine. The sample in question was CD4+ T cells from PBMCs cultured with HCoV-NL63 spike peptides, obtained before COVID-19 vaccination. This chain links TRBV12-3 or TRBV12-4 with TRBJ1-4; D gene unclear. The CDR3: CASSLWENEKLFF. CDR3 sequence (DNA): TGTGCCAGCAGTTTATGGGAGAATGAAAAACTGTTTTTT.